Presented here are 14 T cell receptor beta chains from one specimen sequenced in a study of T-cell reconstitution after alpha-beta-depleted transplantation in children. Preparing the TCRbeta library involved the use of unique molecular identifiers. TCRdb fed the PCR reads into MiXCR, producing one record per CDR3 protein. The sample carries 550,000 to 800,000 distinct CDR3 sequences, around 13% recorded once. Sequenced here: PBMCs, sampled before TCRalphabeta/CD19-depleted stem cell transplant. These TCRs come from a girl aged 2-10 years with congenital amegakaryocytic thrombocytopenia, due to receive a stem cell transplant.

The chain combines TRBV6-1 with TRBJ2-2, with D perhaps matching TRBD2 (6 bases). V gave up 6 bases and J gave up 2 bases, with 22 bases separating them. The CDR3 has 18 amino acids. The germline V gene has CDR1 MNHNS and CDR2 SASEGT. CDR3 amino acids: CASSLSWRAGLNTGELFF. CDR3 bases: TGTGCCAGCAGCCTCTCGTGGAGGGCCGGGCTTAACACCGGGGAGCTGTTTTTT.

The chain recombines TRBV7-2 with TRBJ2-7; maybe TRBD2 (7 bases). The CDR3 runs 15 residues. The V end was cut by 5 bases, the J end by 2 bases, with 16 bases between. The V gene's germline CDR1 is SGHTA and CDR2 FQGNSA. CDR3 in DNA: TGTGCCAGCAGCGGAGGCGGGGGCGTTACCTACGAGCAGTACTTC. The encoded protein is CASSGGGGVTYEQYF.

This clonotype was counted at least ten times. The rearrangement joins TRBV7-2 to TRBJ2-1; D perhaps matches TRBD2 (6 bases). The CDR3 consists of 16 residues. Germline V gene data show CDR1 as SGHTA and CDR2 as FQGNSA. V lost 1 base, J lost 5 bases, and 15 bases lay in between. The CDR3 loop reads CASSLVVLARDNEQFF. The CDR3 DNA follows: TGTGCCAGCAGCTTAGTAGTGCTAGCGAGAGACAATGAGCAGTTCTTC.

This clonotype is a singleton in its sample. The rearrangement joins TRBV5-1 to TRBJ2-1; 10 bases are a match to TRBD2. The junction had 9 bases not matched to a gene; V was cut back by 4 bases and J by 8 bases. The CDR3 loop spans 15 amino acids. Germline assignment: CDR1 SGHRS and CDR2 YFSETQ. Here the CDR3 reads CASSVLAGEPHEQFF. CDR3 bases: TGCGCCAGCAGCGTTCTAGCGGGAGAGCCACATGAGCAGTTCTTC.

This clonotype occurred many times. V is TRBV29-1 and J is TRBJ2-2; 11 bases are shared with TRBD1. The CDR3 length is 14 residues. The junction had 3 bases not matched to a gene; V was cut back by 5 bases and J by 4 bases. Germline loops: CDR1 SQVTM, CDR2 ANQGSEA. As DNA, the CDR3 is TGCAGCGTTCCGGACAGGGGGCCCACCGGGGAGCTGTTTTTT. It translates to CSVPDRGPTGELFF.

Only a few counts were recorded for this clonotype. The rearrangement uses TRBV5-1 and TRBJ2-1, with D tentatively TRBD1 (7 bases). The germline gives CDR1 SGHRS, CDR2 YFSETQ. This CDR3 comprises 14 residues. Trimming left V 2 bases short and J 9 bases short, with 15 bases between. For the CDR3, the DNA is TGCGCCAGCAGCTTCAACAAGCAGGGGGGTGAGCAGTTCTTC. It codes for CASSFNKQGGEQFF.

This clonotype was seen repeatedly, ten times or more. The rearrangement uses TRBV12-3 or TRBV12-4 and TRBJ2-1; 9 bases line up with TRBD1. V dropped 5 bases and J dropped 5; count of bases not matched to a gene: 7. The CDR3 covers 15 residues. The CDR3 reads CASSADRGSHNEQFF. DNA for the CDR3: TGTGCCAGCAGTGCCGACAGGGGGTCCCACAATGAGCAGTTCTTC.

The CDR3 DNA sequence: TGTGCCAGCAGCCAAGATCCGCTGGGGGCCGGCAACGAGCAGTACTTC. It is translated as CASSQDPLGAGNEQYF. The chain links TRBV3-1 to TRBJ2-7, with D possibly being TRBD1 (6 bases). In germline, CDR1 is LGHDT, CDR2 YNNKEL (reference sequence). Trimming took 0 bases from V and 5 from J, leaving 17 bases between them. This CDR3 has 16 amino acids.

This clonotype was recorded many times. The rearrangement links TRBV20-1 to TRBJ1-2; unclear D gene. CDR1 DFQATT and CDR2 SNEGSKA come from the germline V gene (reference sequence). The CDR3 sequence is 11 residues long. Trimming cost V 1 base and J 4 bases, with 4 bases left between them. As DNA, the CDR3 is TGCAGTGCTAGAGGGGCCTATGGCTACACCTTC. It specifies CSARGAYGYTF.

This clonotype was seen many times. It is unclear where the CDR3 begins or ends on the DNA, so no DNA is shown, and the CDR3 is as TCRdb lists it. The chain combines TRBV5-1 with TRBJ2-2; TRBD2 is taken as the D call from the table, unchecked against the DNA. From germline, CDR1 is SGHRS and CDR2 YFSETQ. The CDR3 adds up to 16 amino acids, both ends counted. CDR3: CACASSLDSNTGELFF.

This clonotype was counted once. The chain uses TRBV6-5 and TRBJ1-1; 8 bases fit TRBD1. CDR1 MNHEY and CDR2 SVGAGI come from the germline V gene. Losses at the gene ends were 5 bases for V and 0 bases for J; bases not matched to a gene: 5. The CDR3 totals 15 residues. Here the CDR3 DNA reads TGTGCCAGCAGTCACGGACAGGGCTTGAACACTGAAGCTTTCTTT. It yields the protein CASSHGQGLNTEAFF.

V is TRBV5-1 and J is TRBJ2-1; the match to TRBD2 covers 12 bases. The ends lost 3 bases at V and 7 bases at J; junction bases unmatched: 5. This CDR3 spans 15 amino acids. CDR1 SGHRS and CDR2 YFSETQ come from the germline V gene. CDR3 residues: CASSSRLAGANEQFF. CDR3 bases: TGCGCCAGCAGCTCGAGACTAGCGGGAGCGAATGAGCAGTTCTTC.

Comment on this clonotype: It may be a read error: a sequence one base away is much more abundant. The rearrangement joins TRBV12-3 or TRBV12-4 to TRBJ2-1, with D uncertain. This CDR3 has 12 residues. CDR3 in DNA: TGTGCCAGCAGTTCGCGTCGGAATGTGCAGTTCTTC. Its protein is CASSSRRNVQFF.

This clonotype has at least ten counts. The rearrangement uses TRBV5-1 and TRBJ2-6, with D unresolved. Trimming took off 6 bases at V and 0 bases at J, with 4 bases between the two ends. The CDR3 consists of 13 residues. Germline loops: CDR1 SGHRS, CDR2 YFSETQ. The CDR3 sequence: CASKDSGANVLTF. CDR3 bases: TGCGCCAGCAAGGACTCTGGGGCCAACGTCCTGACTTTC. Looking up the rest from reference TRBV5-1 and TRBJ2-6 gives the full variable domain: KAGVTQTPRYLIKTRGQQVTLSCSPISGHRSVSWYQQTPGQGLQFLFEYFSETQRNKGNFPGRFSGRQFSNSRSEMNVSTLELGDSALYLCASKDSGANVLTFGAGSRLTVL.